This T cell receptor (beta chain) was observed in a study of OX40 agonist ivuxolimab in advanced cancers. Study in general: Mean age approximately 66 years, range 23 to 79; approximately 83% male.

The CDR3 totals 18 residues. V shed 1 base, J shed 3 bases, and the junction held 10 bases outside the gene matches. Per germline, CDR1 LNHNV and CDR2 YYDKDF (reference sequence). The protocol was immunoSEQ multiplex PCR, while the TCRdb copy is restricted to in-frame clones and leaves out a portion. The sample carries tens of thousands of clones, around four fifths recorded once. Specimen: CD4+ or CD8+ T cells sorted from blood, collected in a trial of the OX40 agonist ivuxolimab. The TCR originated in an adult with an advanced solid tumor such as melanoma, head and neck, liver or kidney cancer. This rearrangement joins TRBV15 to TRBJ2-1; 9 bases are shared with TRBD2. The CDR3, as DNA: TGTGCCACCAGCAGAGTGTTGCGGGGGGGCCTAATCTACAATGAGCAGTTCTTC. Protein: CATSRVLRGGLIYNEQFF.